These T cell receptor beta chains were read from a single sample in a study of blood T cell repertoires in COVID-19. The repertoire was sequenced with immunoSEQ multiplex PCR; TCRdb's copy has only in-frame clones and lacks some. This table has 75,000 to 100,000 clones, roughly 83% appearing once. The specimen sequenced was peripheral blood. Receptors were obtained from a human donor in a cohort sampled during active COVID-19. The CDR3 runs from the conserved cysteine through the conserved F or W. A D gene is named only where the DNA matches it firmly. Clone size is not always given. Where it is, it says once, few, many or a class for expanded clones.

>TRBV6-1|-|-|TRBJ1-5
CASSESWREVQPQHF
TGTGCCAGCAGTGAATCATGGAGGGAGGTACAGCCCCAGCATTTT
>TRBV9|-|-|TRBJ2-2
CASSVTSQTGELFF
TGTGCCAGCAGCGTAACTAGTCAGACCGGGGAGCTGTTTTTT
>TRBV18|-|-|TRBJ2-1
CASSPPVLGSINEQFF
TGTGCCAGCTCACCACCAGTTCTCGGGAGTATAAATGAGCAGTTCTTC
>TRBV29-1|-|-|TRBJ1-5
CSVREFNQPQHF
TGCAGCGTCCGGGAGTTCAATCAGCCCCAGCATTTT
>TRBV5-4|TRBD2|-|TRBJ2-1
CASSPGGLAGINEQFF
TGTGCCAGCAGCCCGGGGGGGCTAGCGGGTATCAATGAGCAGTTCTTC
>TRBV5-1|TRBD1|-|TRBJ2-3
CASSPGQGTGTDTQYF
TGCGCCAGCAGCCCCGGACAGGGAACGGGTACAGATACGCAGTATTTT
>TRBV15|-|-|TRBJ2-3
CATSWDNTDTQYF
TGTGCCACCAGCTGGGACAACACAGATACGCAGTATTTT
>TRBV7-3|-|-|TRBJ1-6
CASSENRVSPLHF
TGTGCCAGCAGCGAAAACAGGGTGTCACCCCTCCACTTT
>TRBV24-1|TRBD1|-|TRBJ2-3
CATSEFPGQGSATDTQYF
TGTGCCACCAGTGAATTTCCGGGACAGGGGTCTGCCACAGATACGCAGTATTTT
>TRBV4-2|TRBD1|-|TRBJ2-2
CASSQAGQRNTGELFF
TGTGCCAGCAGCCAAGCGGGACAGAGAAACACCGGGGAGCTGTTTTTT
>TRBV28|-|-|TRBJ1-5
CASSTTRRGNSNQPQHF
TGTGCCAGCAGTACTACTAGGAGGGGAAATAGCAATCAGCCCCAGCATTTT
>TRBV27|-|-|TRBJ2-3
CASSLLADTQYF
TGTGCCAGCAGTTTATTAGCAGATACGCAGTATTTT
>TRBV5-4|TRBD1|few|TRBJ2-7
CASSLGTGRNYEQYF
TGTGCCAGCAGCTTGGGGACAGGTCGGAACTACGAGCAGTACTTC
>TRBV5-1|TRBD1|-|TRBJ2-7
CASFTGTDGSYEQYF
TGCGCCAGTTTTACCGGGACAGACGGCTCCTACGAGCAGTACTTC
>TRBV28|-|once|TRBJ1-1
CASSITIYTAEAFF
TGTGCCAGCAGTATTACAATTTATACAGCTGAAGCTTTCTTT
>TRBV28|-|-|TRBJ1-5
CASRTGGGNQPQHF
TGTGCCAGTCGTACTGGGGGGGGTAATCAGCCCCAGCATTTT
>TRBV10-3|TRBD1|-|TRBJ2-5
CAISERLGTGGQETQYF
TGTGCCATCAGTGAGAGGCTTGGGACAGGGGGGCAAGAGACCCAGTACTTC
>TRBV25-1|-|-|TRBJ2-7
CASSGGAASYEQYF
TGTGCCAGCAGTGGAGGAGCAGCGTCCTACGAGCAGTACTTC
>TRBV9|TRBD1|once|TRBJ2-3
CASSVGDSSRSDTQYF
TGTGCCAGCAGCGTAGGGGACAGCTCGAGGAGTGATACGCAGTATTTT
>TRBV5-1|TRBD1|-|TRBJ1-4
CASSLGQGTLNEKLFF
TGCGCCAGCAGCTTGGGACAGGGGACCCTTAATGAAAAACTGTTTTTT
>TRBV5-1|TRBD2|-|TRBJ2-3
CASSPPGLAGMADTQYF
TGCGCCAGCAGCCCGCCGGGACTAGCGGGAATGGCAGATACGCAGTATTTT
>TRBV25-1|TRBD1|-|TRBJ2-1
CASSEFSGQGYNEQFF
TGTGCCAGCAGTGAATTCTCGGGACAGGGTTACAATGAGCAGTTCTTC
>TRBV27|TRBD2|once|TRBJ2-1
CASRGLAVYNEQFF
TGTGCCAGCAGGGGACTAGCGGTATACAATGAGCAGTTCTTC
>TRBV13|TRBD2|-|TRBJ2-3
CASSPRPLAGGGTQYF
TGTGCCAGCAGCCCCCGGCCCTTAGCGGGAGGGGGTACGCAGTATTTT